A selection of T cell receptor beta chains follows, all from one sample in a study of metastatic and nonmetastatic thyroid tumors. TCRdb re-called the PCR reads through MiXCR. This table has roughly 48,000 clones, over 20% appearing once. Source material: blood. These receptors originate from a male donor with papillary thyroid cancer or a benign thyroid nodule (not recorded which). Some clones in this sample may be carry-over from other donors' samples. The CDR3 runs from the conserved cysteine through the conserved F or W. The D gene is left open where the match is weak. Only part of the rows carry a size: once, few, many, or a class if the clone is expanded.

j_gene,v_gene,d_gene,abundance,CDR3aa,CDR3nt
TRBJ2-7,TRBV7-2,TRBD1,many,CASSLAGTGGYEQYF,TGTGCCAGCAGCTTAGCAGGGACAGGGGGCTACGAGCAGTACTTC
TRBJ2-2,TRBV9,-,-,CASSVGFSTGELFF,TGTGCCAGCAGCGTAGGATTTAGTACCGGGGAGCTGTTTTTT
TRBJ2-1,TRBV3-1,-,many,CASSFRGAVEQFF,TGTGCCAGCAGCTTCCGGGGGGCGGTTGAGCAGTTCTTC
TRBJ1-1,TRBV11-2,-,many,CASSLLGGVAEAFF,TGTGCCAGCAGCTTATTGGGCGGCGTCGCTGAAGCTTTCTTT
TRBJ2-1,TRBV30,TRBD2,-,CAWSVTSPDNEQFF,TGTGCCTGGAGCGTGACTAGCCCCGACAATGAGCAGTTCTTC
TRBJ1-5,TRBV24-1,-,many,CATSDGYNQPQHF,TGTGCCACCAGTGACGGGTACAATCAGCCCCAGCATTTT
TRBJ1-1,TRBV28,-,many,CASSLLGSGPQNTEAFF,TGTGCCAGCAGTTTATTAGGGTCGGGCCCGCAGAACACTGAAGCTTTCTTT
TRBJ1-1,TRBV7-2,-,-,CASLDSHGDTEAFF,TGTGCCAGCTTGGATTCCCACGGGGACACTGAAGCTTTCTTT
TRBJ2-7,TRBV11-1,-,few,CASSLGSWAGGDHEQYF,TGTGCCAGCAGCTTAGGTTCGTGGGCAGGGGGGGACCACGAGCAGTACTTC
TRBJ2-7,TRBV10-2,TRBD1,-,CASSGDRGLSYEQYF,TGCGCCAGCAGTGGAGACAGGGGCCTCTCCTACGAGCAGTACTTC
TRBJ1-4,TRBV27,TRBD1,many,CASQGAGEKLFF,TGTGCCAGCCAGGGGGCAGGAGAAAAACTGTTTTTT
TRBJ2-5,TRBV6-2/TRBV6-3,-,-,CASSLRDSRLRETQYF,TGTGCCAGCAGCCTCCGTGACAGTCGCCTTCGAGAGACCCAGTACTTC
TRBJ2-7,TRBV4-1,TRBD2,medium-sized,CASSPLAREPPEQYF,TGCGCCAGCAGCCCCCTTGCGCGGGAGCCACCCGAGCAGTACTTC
TRBJ2-7,TRBV27,TRBD1,many,CASSLTGGYEQYF,TGTGCCAGCAGTTTAACAGGGGGGTACGAGCAGTACTTC
TRBJ1-2,TRBV20-1,-,-,CSARDQGRSYGYTF,TGCAGTGCTAGAGATCAGGGGCGATCCTATGGCTACACCTTC
TRBJ2-2,TRBV28,TRBD2,-,CASSPVERGSGELFF,TGTGCCAGCAGTCCTGTCGAGCGGGGGTCCGGGGAGCTGTTTTTT
TRBJ2-2,TRBV18,-,-,CASSPSTTLTGELFF,TGTGCCAGCTCACCAAGCACAACTTTAACCGGGGAGCTGTTTTTT
TRBJ2-7,TRBV7-3,-,-,CANSLGGAPLCEQYF,TGTGCCAACAGCTTGGGCGGGGCGCCCCTTTGCGAGCAGTACTTC
TRBJ2-2,TRBV5-1,-,many,CASRSPFDTGELFF,TGCGCCAGCAGATCCCCTTTCGACACCGGGGAGCTGTTTTTT
TRBJ2-1,TRBV9,TRBD2,many,CASSPSGGVYEQFF,TGTGCCAGCAGCCCTAGCGGGGGGGTCTATGAGCAGTTCTTC
TRBJ2-1,TRBV5-1,TRBD2,few,CASRRAGELNEQFF,TGCGCCAGCAGGCGAGCGGGAGAGTTAAATGAGCAGTTCTTC
TRBJ2-1,TRBV12-3/TRBV12-4,TRBD2,many,CASSLSGKSGEQFF,TGTGCCAGCAGTTTAAGCGGGAAGAGTGGTGAGCAGTTCTTC
TRBJ2-1,TRBV4-1,-,-,CASNAMGAINEQFF,TGCGCCAGTAACGCCATGGGGGCGATTAATGAGCAGTTCTTC
TRBJ2-1,TRBV7-9,-,many,CASSRGGGLMNEQFF,TGTGCCAGCAGCCGAGGGGGGGGGCTGATGAATGAGCAGTTCTTC
TRBJ2-1,TRBV10-2,TRBD1,many,CASTFNRGRSNEQFF,TGCGCCAGCACCTTTAACAGGGGAAGAAGCAATGAGCAGTTCTTC
TRBJ2-7,TRBV5-6,-,many,CASSLVGSSYEQYF,TGTGCCAGCAGCTTGGTAGGGAGCTCCTACGAGCAGTACTTC
TRBJ2-7,TRBV5-1,-,-,CASSLAGLMSSYEQYF,TGCGCCAGCAGCTTGGCAGGCCTAATGAGCTCCTACGAGCAGTACTTC
TRBJ2-3,TRBV7-3,TRBD2,many,CASSLMGLAGWDTQYF,TGTGCCAGCAGCTTAATGGGGCTAGCGGGGTGGGATACGCAGTATTTT
TRBJ2-1,TRBV27,-,many,CASSSPRGGNNEQFF,TGTGCCAGCAGCTCCCCCCGGGGTGGTAACAATGAGCAGTTCTTC
TRBJ2-1,TRBV5-6,-,many,CASSKTLLGGEQFF,TGTGCCAGCAGCAAGACTTTGTTGGGCGGTGAGCAGTTCTTC
TRBJ1-2,TRBV6-1,TRBD1,-,CASSRQGPRRGYTF,TGTGCCAGTAGTCGACAGGGGCCCCGACGTGGCTACACCTTC
TRBJ1-5,TRBV2,TRBD1,many,CASSEVTGGGQPQHF,TGTGCCAGCAGTGAAGTGACAGGGGGCGGTCAGCCCCAGCATTTT
TRBJ1-2,TRBV4-1,-,-,CASSQVVREGGGGNYGYTF,TGCGCTAGCAGCCAAGTAGTCAGGGAAGGTGGAGGGGGTAACTATGGCTACACCTTC
TRBJ2-1,TRBV18,-,many,CASSPGQSGSYNEQFF,TGTGCCAGCTCACCCGGTCAGAGCGGCTCCTACAATGAGCAGTTCTTC
TRBJ2-7,TRBV7-8,TRBD1,once,CASTPGQGAAEQYF,TGTGCCAGCACCCCGGGACAGGGGGCGGCCGAGCAGTACTTC
TRBJ2-3,TRBV27,-,many,CASKAVGGSTDTQYF,TGTGCCAGCAAGGCGGTCGGCGGAAGCACAGATACGCAGTATTTT
TRBJ2-3,TRBV6-2/TRBV6-3,TRBD2,many,CASSYTSGSTDTQYF,TGTGCCAGCAGTTACACTAGCGGGAGCACAGATACGCAGTATTTT
TRBJ2-7,TRBV12-3/TRBV12-4,-,-,CASSPGLSYEQYF,TGTGCCAGCAGCCCCGGACTTTCCTACGAGCAGTACTTC
TRBJ2-7,TRBV11-2,TRBD1,-,CASSPSAGQGPYEQYF,TGTGCCAGCAGCCCCAGTGCCGGACAGGGGCCCTACGAGCAGTACTTC
TRBJ2-5,TRBV20-1,-,-,CSARVGGFKETQYF,TGCAGTGCTAGAGTGGGGGGCTTTAAAGAGACCCAGTACTTC
TRBJ2-5,TRBV7-9,-,many,CASSLTVQGSQETQYF,TGTGCCAGCAGCTTAACGGTCCAGGGTAGCCAAGAGACCCAGTACTTC
TRBJ2-3,TRBV5-4,TRBD2,many,CASSPQGSGSTQYF,TGTGCCAGCAGCCCCCAGGGTAGCGGGAGTACGCAGTATTTT
TRBJ1-6,TRBV30,-,many,CAWSQSGDSPLHF,TGTGCCTGGAGCCAAAGCGGGGATTCACCCCTCCACTTT
TRBJ2-2,TRBV9,-,many,CASSVASTPNTGELFF,TGTGCCAGCAGCGTAGCTAGTACCCCGAACACCGGGGAGCTGTTTTTT
TRBJ1-5,TRBV28,-,many,CASRSDLNQPQHF,TGTGCCAGCAGATCGGACCTTAATCAGCCCCAGCATTTT
TRBJ2-1,TRBV18,-,many,CASSPPGTLNRQFF,TGTGCCAGCTCACCACCGGGGACACTTAATAGGCAGTTCTTC
TRBJ2-7,TRBV7-9,-,-,CASSLRISYEQYF,TGTGCCAGCAGCTTACGGATATCCTACGAGCAGTACTTC
TRBJ2-7,TRBV12-3/TRBV12-4,TRBD1,many,CASSLRTGAIEQYF,TGTGCCAGCAGTCTCCGGACAGGGGCGATCGAGCAGTACTTC
TRBJ2-7,TRBV19,TRBD2,many,CASSHGTSAYEQYF,TGTGCCAGTAGTCATGGGACTAGCGCATACGAGCAGTACTTC
TRBJ2-1,TRBV6-1,TRBD1,many,CASSPSGTGGNEQFF,TGTGCCAGCAGTCCCTCCGGGACAGGTGGAAATGAGCAGTTCTTC
TRBJ1-5,TRBV2,-,many,CASSEGGGEDQPQHF,TGTGCCAGCAGTGAAGGTGGAGGGGAGGATCAGCCCCAGCATTTT
TRBJ2-7,TRBV3-1,TRBD1,many,CASSHRNSLTGEYSYEQYF,TGTGCCAGCAGCCATCGTAACAGCCTAACAGGGGAATACTCCTACGAGCAGTACTTC